This TCR beta chain originates from a study of shared clonotypes between healthy human individuals. Germline V lookup: CDR1 SEHNR, CDR2 FQNEAQ (reference sequence). V was clipped by 5 bases and J by 2 bases; unmatched bases: 2. The CDR3 runs to 16 residues. Data came from immunoSEQ multiplex PCR; TCRdb stores just in-frame clones and leaves some out. The sample yields about 480,000 clones, 79% seen once. The chain couples TRBV7-9 to TRBJ2-6, with 11 bases identical to TRBD1. The source of this sequence is a woman aged 40 to 55 in good health. Some clones in this sample may be carry-over from other donors' samples. The sequencing sample was made of PBMCs. The CDR3 DNA sequence: TGTGCCAGCAGCCGGACAGGGGGCGCTGGGGCCAACGTCCTGACTTTC. Encoded protein: CASSRTGGAGANVLTF.